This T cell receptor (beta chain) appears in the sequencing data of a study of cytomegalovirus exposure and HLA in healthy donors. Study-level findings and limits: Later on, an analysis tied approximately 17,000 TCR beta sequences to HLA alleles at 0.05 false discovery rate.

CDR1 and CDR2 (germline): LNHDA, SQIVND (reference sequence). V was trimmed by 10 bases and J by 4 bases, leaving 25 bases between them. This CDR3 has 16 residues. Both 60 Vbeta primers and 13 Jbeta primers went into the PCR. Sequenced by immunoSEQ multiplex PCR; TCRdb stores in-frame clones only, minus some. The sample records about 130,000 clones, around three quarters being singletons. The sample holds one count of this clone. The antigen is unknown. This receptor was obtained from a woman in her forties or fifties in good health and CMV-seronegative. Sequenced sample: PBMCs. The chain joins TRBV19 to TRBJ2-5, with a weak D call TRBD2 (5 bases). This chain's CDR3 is CATSIGIRVPAETQYF. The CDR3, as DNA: TGTGCCACCAGCATCGGGATCCGGGTACCTGCAGAGACCCAGTACTTC.